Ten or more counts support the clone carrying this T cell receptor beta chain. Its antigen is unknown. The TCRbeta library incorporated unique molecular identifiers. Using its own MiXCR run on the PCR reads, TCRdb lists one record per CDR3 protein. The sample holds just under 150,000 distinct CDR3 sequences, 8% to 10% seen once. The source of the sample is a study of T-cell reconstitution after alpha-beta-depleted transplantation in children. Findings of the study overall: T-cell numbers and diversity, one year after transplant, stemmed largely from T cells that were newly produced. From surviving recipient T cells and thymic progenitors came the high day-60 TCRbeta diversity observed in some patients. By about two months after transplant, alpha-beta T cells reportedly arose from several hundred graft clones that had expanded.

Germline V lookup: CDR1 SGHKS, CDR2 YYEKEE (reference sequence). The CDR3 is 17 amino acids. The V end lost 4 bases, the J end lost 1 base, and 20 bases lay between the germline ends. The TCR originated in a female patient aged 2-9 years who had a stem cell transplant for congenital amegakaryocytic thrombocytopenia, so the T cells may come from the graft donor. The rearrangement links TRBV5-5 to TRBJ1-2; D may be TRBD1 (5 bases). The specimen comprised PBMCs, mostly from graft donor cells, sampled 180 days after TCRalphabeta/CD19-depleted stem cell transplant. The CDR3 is CASSPTPGDGINYGYTF. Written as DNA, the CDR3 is TGTGCCAGCAGCCCGACTCCGGGGGACGGGATTAACTATGGCTACACCTTC.